This is a list of T cell receptor beta chains from one sample in a study of T cell responses to AZD1222 COVID-19 vaccine. The table came from immunoSEQ multiplex PCR; TCRdb's copy has only in-frame clones and leaves some out. This table has around 130,000 clones, about 88% appearing once. The source material was peripheral blood, sampled on day 0 of AZD1222 vaccination. The source is an adult in good health. CDR3s include the opening cysteine and the closing phenylalanine or tryptophan. A D gene is named only where the DNA matches it firmly. Size values are once, few and many counts, or a class for expanded clones, and some rows have none.

abundance: NA
v_gene: TRBV7-9
j_gene: TRBJ1-2
d_gene: NA
CDR3aa: CASSLAIGQEGYTF
CDR3nt: TGTGCCAGCAGCTTAGCGATTGGGCAGGAAGGCTACACCTTC

abundance: NA
v_gene: TRBV11-2
j_gene: TRBJ2-7
d_gene: NA
CDR3aa: CASSLSDGSYEQYF
CDR3nt: TGTGCCAGCAGCTTATCAGACGGATCCTACGAGCAGTACTTC

abundance: NA
v_gene: TRBV5-4
j_gene: TRBJ2-7
d_gene: TRBD2
CDR3aa: CASSLPGLAGSQRSEQYF
CDR3nt: TGTGCCAGCAGCCTCCCGGGACTAGCGGGGTCACAGCGTAGTGAGCAGTACTTC

abundance: NA
v_gene: TRBV5-5
j_gene: TRBJ1-1
d_gene: NA
CDR3aa: CASSPGSMNTEAFF
CDR3nt: TGTGCCAGCAGCCCAGGAAGTATGAACACTGAAGCTTTCTTT

abundance: NA
v_gene: TRBV24-1
j_gene: TRBJ1-2
d_gene: TRBD1
CDR3aa: CATSARDRVFGYTF
CDR3nt: TGTGCCACCAGTGCCCGGGACAGGGTATTTGGCTACACCTTC

abundance: NA
v_gene: TRBV7-2
j_gene: TRBJ1-2
d_gene: NA
CDR3aa: CASSLDGADGYTF
CDR3nt: TGTGCCAGCAGCTTAGACGGGGCGGATGGCTACACCTTC

abundance: NA
v_gene: TRBV12-3/TRBV12-4
j_gene: TRBJ1-1
d_gene: NA
CDR3aa: CASSFWGGTEAFF
CDR3nt: TGTGCCAGCAGTTTTTGGGGGGGGACTGAAGCTTTCTTT

abundance: NA
v_gene: TRBV7-3
j_gene: TRBJ2-7
d_gene: TRBD1
CDR3aa: CASSLTGTGGFEQYF
CDR3nt: TGTGCCAGCAGCTTAACCGGGACAGGGGGCTTCGAGCAGTACTTC

abundance: NA
v_gene: TRBV4-1
j_gene: TRBJ1-5
d_gene: TRBD1
CDR3aa: CASRPDRASNQPQHF
CDR3nt: TGCGCCAGCAGACCGGACAGGGCCAGCAATCAGCCCCAGCATTTT

abundance: NA
v_gene: TRBV9
j_gene: TRBJ2-3
d_gene: TRBD1
CDR3aa: CASSETGQQGTQYF
CDR3nt: TGTGCCAGCAGTGAGACAGGGCAGCAAGGAACGCAGTATTTT

abundance: NA
v_gene: TRBV5-1
j_gene: TRBJ2-5
d_gene: NA
CDR3aa: CASSLGTGQETQYF
CDR3nt: TGCGCCAGCAGCTTGGGGACGGGGCAAGAGACCCAGTACTTC

abundance: NA
v_gene: TRBV18
j_gene: TRBJ1-6
d_gene: NA
CDR3aa: CASSPRQVPNSPLHF
CDR3nt: TGTGCCAGCTCACCCCGACAGGTCCCGAATTCACCCCTCCACTTT

abundance: NA
v_gene: TRBV6-5
j_gene: TRBJ2-7
d_gene: NA
CDR3aa: CASSRDQSYEQYF
CDR3nt: TGTGCCAGCAGCCGGGACCAGAGCTACGAGCAGTACTTC

abundance: NA
v_gene: TRBV18
j_gene: TRBJ2-7
d_gene: NA
CDR3aa: CASSPEASRGEQYF
CDR3nt: TGTGCCAGCTCACCGGAAGCATCCCGGGGGGAGCAGTACTTC

abundance: NA
v_gene: TRBV18
j_gene: TRBJ2-7
d_gene: NA
CDR3aa: CASSPPTQTYEQYF
CDR3nt: TGTGCCAGCTCACCACCTACACAGACCTACGAGCAGTACTTC

abundance: NA
v_gene: TRBV27
j_gene: TRBJ2-1
d_gene: NA
CDR3aa: CASRAPIRGYNEQFF
CDR3nt: TGTGCCAGCAGGGCACCTATTCGGGGGTACAATGAGCAGTTCTTC

abundance: NA
v_gene: TRBV3-1/TRBV3-2
j_gene: TRBJ2-1
d_gene: NA
CDR3aa: CASSRQLDEQFF
CDR3nt: TGTGCCAGCAGTCGACAACTCGATGAGCAGTTCTTC

abundance: NA
v_gene: TRBV25-1
j_gene: TRBJ1-1
d_gene: TRBD1
CDR3aa: CASSTGQGGTEAFF
CDR3nt: TGTGCCAGCAGTACGGGACAGGGGGGGACTGAAGCTTTCTTT

abundance: NA
v_gene: TRBV30
j_gene: TRBJ1-1
d_gene: NA
CDR3aa: CAWSKDFRGNTEAFF
CDR3nt: TGTGCCTGGAGTAAAGACTTTCGGGGGAACACTGAAGCTTTCTTT

abundance: once
v_gene: TRBV7-7
j_gene: TRBJ2-2
d_gene: TRBD2
CDR3aa: CAITGDYNTGELFF
CDR3nt: TGTGCCATAACGGGGGACTACAACACCGGGGAGCTGTTTTTT

abundance: few
v_gene: TRBV19
j_gene: TRBJ2-7
d_gene: TRBD1
CDR3aa: CASSNTGTGRYEQYF
CDR3nt: TGTGCCAGTAGCAACACCGGGACAGGAAGGTACGAGCAGTACTTC

abundance: NA
v_gene: TRBV30
j_gene: TRBJ1-2
d_gene: TRBD1
CDR3aa: CAWSPPGQGVVGYTF
CDR3nt: TGTGCCTGGAGTCCTCCGGGACAGGGGGTCGTTGGCTACACCTTC

abundance: NA
v_gene: TRBV29-1
j_gene: TRBJ1-3
d_gene: NA
CDR3aa: CSVDLRDQGNTIYF
CDR3nt: TGCAGCGTTGATCTCCGGGATCAGGGAAACACCATATATTTT

abundance: NA
v_gene: TRBV7-6
j_gene: TRBJ2-7
d_gene: TRBD1
CDR3aa: CASSPYPQGAYEQYF
CDR3nt: TGTGCCAGCAGCCCCTACCCGCAGGGGGCCTACGAGCAGTACTTC

abundance: NA
v_gene: TRBV28
j_gene: TRBJ1-1
d_gene: NA
CDR3aa: CASSWSASLRGTEAFF
CDR3nt: TGTGCCAGCAGTTGGTCGGCCTCTCTAAGGGGAACTGAAGCTTTCTTT

abundance: NA
v_gene: TRBV7-9
j_gene: TRBJ1-4
d_gene: NA
CDR3aa: CASSLAAALNEKLFF
CDR3nt: TGTGCCAGCAGCTTAGCGGCAGCCTTAAATGAAAAACTGTTTTTT

abundance: NA
v_gene: TRBV9
j_gene: TRBJ2-3
d_gene: TRBD1
CDR3aa: CASSVLGQGITDTQYF
CDR3nt: TGTGCCAGCAGCGTACTAGGACAGGGGATCACAGATACGCAGTATTTT

abundance: few
v_gene: TRBV28
j_gene: TRBJ1-4
d_gene: NA
CDR3aa: CGPGYLLGKLFF
CDR3nt: TGTGGTCCGGGATACCTCCTTGGGAAACTGTTTTTT

abundance: NA
v_gene: TRBV27
j_gene: TRBJ1-2
d_gene: TRBD1
CDR3aa: CASSPDRAYGYTF
CDR3nt: TGTGCCAGCAGTCCAGACAGGGCCTATGGCTACACCTTC

abundance: NA
v_gene: TRBV21-1
j_gene: TRBJ1-2
d_gene: NA
CDR3aa: CASIPRGVQEYGYTF
CDR3nt: TGTGCCAGCATCCCTCGAGGGGTCCAGGAGTATGGCTACACCTTC

abundance: NA
v_gene: TRBV27
j_gene: TRBJ1-2
d_gene: TRBD1
CDR3aa: CASSHDRGYYGYTF
CDR3nt: TGTGCCAGCAGTCACGACAGGGGCTACTATGGCTACACCTTC

abundance: NA
v_gene: TRBV6-6
j_gene: TRBJ1-6
d_gene: TRBD1
CDR3aa: CASNVGQGNSPLHF
CDR3nt: TGTGCCAGCAACGTTGGACAGGGGAATTCACCCCTCCACTTT

abundance: NA
v_gene: TRBV7-6
j_gene: TRBJ2-1
d_gene: NA
CDR3aa: CASSSQLTGSYNEQFF
CDR3nt: TGTGCCAGCAGCTCCCAGCTGACGGGCTCCTACAATGAGCAGTTCTTC

abundance: NA
v_gene: TRBV7-2
j_gene: TRBJ2-5
d_gene: NA
CDR3aa: CASSLAGGRETQYF
CDR3nt: TGTGCCAGCAGCTTAGCCGGCGGTCGGGAGACCCAGTACTTC

abundance: NA
v_gene: TRBV28
j_gene: TRBJ1-1
d_gene: NA
CDR3aa: CASSSGQNMNTEAFF
CDR3nt: TGTGCCAGCAGTTCGGGACAAAACATGAACACTGAAGCTTTCTTT

abundance: NA
v_gene: TRBV5-1
j_gene: TRBJ1-1
d_gene: NA
CDR3aa: CASSLEMGAGTEAFF
CDR3nt: TGCGCCAGCAGCTTGGAGATGGGGGCTGGCACTGAAGCTTTCTTT

abundance: NA
v_gene: TRBV6-5
j_gene: TRBJ2-2
d_gene: NA
CDR3aa: CASSYGQGAGELFF
CDR3nt: TGTGCCAGCAGTTACGGCCAGGGCGCCGGGGAGCTGTTTTTT

abundance: NA
v_gene: TRBV28
j_gene: TRBJ2-7
d_gene: NA
CDR3aa: CASSFPGSYYEQYF
CDR3nt: TGTGCCAGCAGTTTTCCAGGGAGTTACTACGAGCAGTACTTC

abundance: NA
v_gene: TRBV9
j_gene: TRBJ1-3
d_gene: NA
CDR3aa: CASSVANSLGNTIYF
CDR3nt: TGTGCCAGCAGCGTAGCTAACAGTTTAGGAAACACCATATATTTT

abundance: NA
v_gene: TRBV5-6
j_gene: TRBJ2-7
d_gene: NA
CDR3aa: CASSPGVISYEQYF
CDR3nt: TGTGCCAGCAGCCCAGGTGTTATCTCCTACGAGCAGTACTTC